The clone carrying this T cell receptor (beta chain) was detected a few times. Its target is unknown. Researchers used 5'RACE with constant-segment primers to make TCR alpha and TCR beta cDNA libraries that carry sample barcodes and UMIs. TCRdb reprocessed the 5' RACE reads via MiXCR and lists one record per CDR3 protein. The sample gives roughly 400,000 distinct CDR3 sequences, approximately 19% of which show up once; under 25% is in the top ten. The data stem from a study of T-cell memory formation after mild COVID-19. Background on the study: For the most part, TCR clusters were specific to one donor.

General observations from the study: There was a balanced CD4/CD8 profile in clones contracting day 15 to 85, and later expanders leaned CD4+. CD4+ clones that contracted lay mainly in CM and EM; CD8+ ones lay in EMRA.

This receptor was obtained from a man aged 18-30 years who had mild COVID-19 (a few samples of this study predate the infection). Cell type and time point are not known. Material for sequencing was PBMCs or a T cell subset sorted from them (not recorded which).

Here the CDR3 DNA reads TGTGCCAGCTCACTCACGGATCCCTCTGGAAACACCATATATTTT. Amino acids: CASSLTDPSGNTIYF. The chain employs TRBV18 and TRBJ1-3; D unresolved. CDR3 length: 15 amino acids. Germline CDR1 reads KGHSH; CDR2 reads LQKENI. The V and J ends lost 4 bases and 0 bases respectively, with 10 bases between them.